This TCR beta chain comes out of a study of shared clonotypes between healthy human individuals. The table lists this clone with a count of one. Its target is unknown. Terminally differentiated effector memory CD45RA+ cells were left out of the naive CD8 fraction, which was CD45RO-negative and positively selected for CCR7. In the original processing: ImmunoSEQ sequences covered only the junction and lacked quality scores; filtering therefore differed. Here immunoSEQ multiplex PCR was the method, and the copy in TCRdb shows in-frame clones only, minus some. That table furnishes V, J and clone size, whereas the DNA furnished D and trimming. The sample shows hundreds of thousands of clones, roughly 95% of them seen only once. Study-wide points: Clonotype sharing levels among donors were expected to vary with sequencing depth.

This receptor was identified in a woman aged 30 to 39 in good health. The sequencing sample was made of naive CD8+ T cells sorted from blood.

CDR3 residues: CASSLVPGTTYEQYF. In DNA, the CDR3 is TGTGCCAGCAGCTTAGTCCCGGGGACGACCTACGAGCAGTACTTC. The genes are TRBV11-2 and TRBJ2-7, with D perhaps assigned TRBD1 or TRBD2 (5 bases each). With 1 base removed from V and 2 bases from J, the gap between germline ends came to 12 bases. This CDR3 is built from 15 residues. Germline V CDR1 and CDR2: SGHAT, FQNNGV.